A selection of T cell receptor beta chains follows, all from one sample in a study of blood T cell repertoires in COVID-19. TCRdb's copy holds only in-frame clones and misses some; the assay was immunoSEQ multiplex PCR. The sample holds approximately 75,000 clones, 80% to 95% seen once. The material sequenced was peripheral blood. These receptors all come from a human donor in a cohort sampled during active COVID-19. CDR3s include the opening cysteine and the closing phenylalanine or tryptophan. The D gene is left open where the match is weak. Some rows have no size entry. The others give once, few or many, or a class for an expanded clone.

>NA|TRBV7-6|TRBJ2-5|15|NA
TGTGCCAGCAGACAGGGTTCCAACCTCCAGGAGACCCAGTACTTC
CASRQGSNLQETQYF
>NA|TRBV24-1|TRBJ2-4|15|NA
TGTGCCACCAGTGACCCCACAGGACCCAAAAACATTCAGTACTTC
CATSDPTGPKNIQYF
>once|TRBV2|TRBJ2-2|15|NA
TGTGCCAGCAAAGAGCAGGGTGGATCCACCGGGGAGCTGTTTTTT
CASKEQGGSTGELFF
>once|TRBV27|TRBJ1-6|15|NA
TGTGCCAGCAGTTTGGGGGCAGTCTATAATTCACCCCTCCACTTT
CASSLGAVYNSPLHF
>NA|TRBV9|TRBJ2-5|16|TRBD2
TGTGCCAGCAGCGTAGGGGCTAGCGGGCACCAAGAGACCCAGTACTTC
CASSVGASGHQETQYF
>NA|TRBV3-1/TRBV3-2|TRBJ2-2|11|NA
TGTGCCAGCACAGGGGCCGGGGAGCTGTTTTTT
CASTGAGELFF
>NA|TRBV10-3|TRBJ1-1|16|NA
TGTGCCATCAGTGACCCCTCTACAGGGTCGGACACTGAAGCTTTCTTT
CAISDPSTGSDTEAFF
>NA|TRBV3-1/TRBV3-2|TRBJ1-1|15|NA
TGTGCCAGCAGCCAAGTAGGAGGAGGGGTAACTGAAGCTTTCTTT
CASSQVGGGVTEAFF
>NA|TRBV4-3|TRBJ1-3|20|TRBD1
TGCGCCAGCAGCCAAGATTGGGGCAGGGACAGCTTATTCTCTGGAAACACCATATATTTT
CASSQDWGRDSLFSGNTIYF
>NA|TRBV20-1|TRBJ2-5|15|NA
TGCAGTGCTAGTATTGATTCCGCTACCCAAGAGACCCAGTACTTC
CSASIDSATQETQYF
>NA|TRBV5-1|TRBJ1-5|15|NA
TGCGCCAGCAGCCTTGACAGCAATAGCAATCAGCCCCAGCATTTT
CASSLDSNSNQPQHF
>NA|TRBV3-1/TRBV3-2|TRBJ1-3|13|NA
TGTGCCAGCAGCCCCAGGGACATTGGCTCCATATATTTT
CASSPRDIGSIYF
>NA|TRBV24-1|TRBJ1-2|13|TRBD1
TGTGCCACCAGTGACCGGGACAGGGCTGGCTACACCTTC
CATSDRDRAGYTF
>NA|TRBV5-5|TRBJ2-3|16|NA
TGTGCCAGCAGCTCGGCGACAGGTACCAGCACAGATACGCAGTATTTT
CASSSATGTSTDTQYF
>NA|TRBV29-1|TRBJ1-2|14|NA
TGCAGCGCTTGGGAGGGGGGGCGAAACTATGGCTACACCTTC
CSAWEGGRNYGYTF
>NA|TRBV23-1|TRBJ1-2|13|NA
TGCGCCAGCAGTAGGACAACTAACTATGGCTACACCTTC
CASSRTTNYGYTF
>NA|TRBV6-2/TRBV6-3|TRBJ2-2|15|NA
TGTGCCAGCAGTTACGCGGCCGCGTACACCGGGGAGCTGTTTTTT
CASSYAAAYTGELFF
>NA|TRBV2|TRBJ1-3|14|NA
TGTGCCAGCACCCCCACGGTAGCGGGAAACACCATATATTTT
CASTPTVAGNTIYF
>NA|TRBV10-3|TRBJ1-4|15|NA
TGTGCCATCAGCGCAGGGGTTCGAACTAATGAAAAACTGTTTTTT
CAISAGVRTNEKLFF
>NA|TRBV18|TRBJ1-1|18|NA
TGTGCCAGCTCACCAGGGACTTCGCCGACCTTTAGGGGCACTGAAGCTTTCTTT
CASSPGTSPTFRGTEAFF
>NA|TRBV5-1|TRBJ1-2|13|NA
TGCGCCAGCAGCCCGGACATGGACTATGGCTACACCTTC
CASSPDMDYGYTF
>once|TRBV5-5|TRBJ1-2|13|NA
TGTGCCAGCAGCTCTCTAGGGGGTAGTGGCTACACCTTC
CASSSLGGSGYTF